This T cell receptor (beta chain) is from a study of T-cell reconstitution after alpha-beta-depleted transplantation in children. The CDR3 loop spans 16 amino acids. V shed 0 bases and J 8 bases; nucleotides not matched to a gene: 9. Per germline, CDR1 SGDLS and CDR2 YYNGEE. Unique molecular identifiers were used in preparing the TCRbeta library. One entry per CDR3 protein, called by TCRdb with MiXCR from the PCR reads. The data contain 250,000 to 350,000 distinct CDR3 sequences, over 8% of them singletons. This clonotype appeared a few times. This sequence originates from a human donor who donated a stem cell graft to a child with SCID. The chain has TRBV9 and TRBJ2-3, with 10 bases fitting TRBD2. The sample in question was PBMCs from the stem cell graft donor, obtained from the stem cell graft. CDR3 sequence (DNA): TGTGCCAGCAGCGTAGTTCAAGCGGGGGGGCAGGGTACGCAGTATTTT. Amino acids: CASSVVQAGGQGTQYF.